One and the same sample provided the 20 T cell receptor beta chains below, sequenced in a study of T-cell reconstitution after alpha-beta-depleted transplantation in children. The TCRbeta library incorporated unique molecular identifiers. MiXCR was run by TCRdb on the PCR reads, yielding one entry per CDR3 protein. The table includes approximately 130,000 distinct CDR3 sequences, roughly 9% detected once. This specimen was PBMCs, mostly from graft donor cells, taken 180 days after TCRalphabeta/CD19-depleted stem cell transplant. These receptors all come from a girl under three years old who had a stem cell transplant for combined immunodeficiency, so the T cells may come from the graft donor.

The CDR3 sequence: CASSSERQAPGGYTF. CDR3 DNA: TGTGCCAGCAGCTCCGAGAGACAAGCCCCAGGTGGCTACACCTTC. The chain recombines TRBV7-2 with TRBJ1-2, with D uncertain. The CDR3 has 15 residues. Trimming cost V 4 bases and J 7 bases, with 19 bases left between them. CDR1 and CDR2 (germline): SGHTA, FQGNSA.

The V and J genes are TRBV9 and TRBJ2-1, with D unclear. Germline-derived CDR1 and CDR2 are SGDLS and YYNGEE. This CDR3 has 12 amino acids. V lost 4 bases to trimming and J lost 12 bases, with 14 bases between them. The CDR3 reads CASSPASKSQFF. The CDR3 nucleotides are TGTGCCAGCAGCCCGGCCTCAAAGTCGCAGTTCTTC.

The chain joins TRBV27 to TRBJ2-3, with D possibly matching TRBD2 (6 bases). V shed 0 bases and J shed 1 base, with 20 bases lying between them. Germline values: CDR1 MNHEY, CDR2 SMNVEV (reference sequence). The CDR3 extends over 19 amino acids. CDR3 in DNA: TGTGCCAGCAGTTTATCCCCTTTGTGGGAGGCTTCTGGCACAGATACGCAGTATTTT. Translation: CASSLSPLWEASGTDTQYF.

This clonotype has a count of ten or more. At one end the junction does not follow the germline gene, possibly because of a read error. The chain couples TRBV5-1 to TRBJ2-3; D unclear. Germline assignment: CDR1 SGHRS and CDR2 YFSETQ. There are 11 residues in the CDR3. The CDR3 DNA sequence: TGTGCCAGCAGCTTCACAGATACGCAGTATTTT. Its translation: CASSFTDTQYF.

This clonotype was detected many times. This chain uses TRBV20-1 with TRBJ1-4; the match to TRBD1 covers 7 bases. The V gene end was trimmed by 4 bases and the J gene end by 8 bases; junction bases not matched to a gene: 10. CDR1 DFQATT and CDR2 SNEGSKA come from the germline V gene (reference sequence). This CDR3 spans 14 amino acids. The CDR3 reads CSATLTGLREKLFF. CDR3 DNA sequence: TGCAGTGCTACCTTGACAGGGCTACGGGAAAAACTGTTTTTT.

This clonotype was counted only a few times. The gene calls are TRBV18 and TRBJ1-2; 11 positions agree with TRBD1. With 3 bases clipped from V and 0 bases from J, the junction kept 3 bases outside the gene matches. The CDR3 has 16 amino acids. Germline CDR1 reads KGHSH; CDR2 reads LQKENI. The CDR3 spells CASSPGTGGANYGYTF. CDR3 nucleotide sequence: TGTGCCAGCTCACCCGGGACAGGGGGAGCTAACTATGGCTACACCTTC. Supplemented by reference TRBV18 and TRBJ1-2, the full variable domain reads NAGVMQNPRHLVRRRGQEARLRCSPMKGHSHVYWYRQLPEEGLKFMVYLQKENIIDESGMPKERFSAEFPKEGPSILRIQQVVRGDSAAYFCASSPGTGGANYGYTFGSGTRLTVV.

The rearrangement joins TRBV9 to TRBJ2-2; D is perhaps TRBD2 (6 bases). CDR3 length: 14 residues. V was trimmed by 3 bases and J by 5 bases, leaving 11 bases between them. CDR1 is SGDLS, CDR2 YYNGEE, per germline. CDR3 nucleotide sequence: TGTGCCAGCAGCGGAGGAGGGTTTACCGGGGAGCTGTTTTTT. This translates into CASSGGGFTGELFF.

This clonotype came up a few times. The chain carries TRBV5-1 and TRBJ2-6; TRBD1 is a possible D gene (6 bases). The germline gives CDR1 SGHRS, CDR2 YFSETQ. This CDR3 contains 17 residues. The V end was cut by 0 bases, the J end by 0 bases, with 10 bases between. The CDR3 DNA reads as TGCGCCAGCAGCTTGGGGACAGTTTCCTCTGGGGCCAACGTCCTGACTTTC. It specifies CASSLGTVSSGANVLTF.

Remarks on this clonotype: A much larger clone differs from this one at a single base, so this may be a read error. The rearrangement uses TRBV5-1 and TRBJ2-2; TRBD2 agrees at 8 bases. Per the germline V gene, CDR1 is SGHRS and CDR2 is YFSETQ. The junction had 7 bases not matched to a gene; V was cut back by 4 bases and J by 2 bases. This CDR3 is built from 16 residues. In nucleotides, the CDR3 is TGCGCCAGCAGCCGCCGGGAGGGCCTCAACACCGGGGAGCTGTTTTTT. This sequence encodes CASSRREGLNTGELFF. Combining the CDR3 with reference TRBV5-1 and TRBJ2-2 gives the whole variable domain KAGVTQTPRYLIKTRGQQVTLSCSPISGHRSVSWYQQTPGQGLQFLFEYFSETQRNKGNFPGRFSGRQFSNSRSEMNVSTLELGDSALYLCASSRREGLNTGELFFGEGSRLTVL.

In this sample, this clonotype turned up a few times. At one end the junction does not follow the germline gene, possibly because of a read error. CDR3 in amino acids: CAISQATTGGSTDTQYF. In DNA, the CDR3 is TGTGCCATCAGCCAAGCTACCACAGGGGGGAGCACAGATACGCAGTATTTT. The gene calls are TRBV11-2 and TRBJ2-3, with 8 bases that match TRBD1. Germline assignment: CDR1 SGHAT and CDR2 FQNNGV. The CDR3 consists of 17 residues.

This clonotype was counted ten times or more. This rearrangement joins TRBV14 to TRBJ1-2; D call uncertain. Germline-derived CDR1 and CDR2 are SGHDN and FVKESK. Trimming pared 4 bases from V and 5 bases from J, leaving 14 bases between. CDR3 length equals 14 residues. This chain's CDR3 is CASSRDLLSYGYTF. In DNA, the CDR3 is TGTGCCAGCAGCCGGGATCTCCTAAGTTATGGCTACACCTTC.

The genes are TRBV20-1 and TRBJ2-5, with 11 bases fitting TRBD2. From germline, CDR1 is DFQATT and CDR2 SNEGSKA (reference sequence). CDR3 length equals 15 residues. V lost 6 bases and J lost 5; bases outside the gene matches: 11. CDR3 bases: TGCAGTGCCGACCTAGCGGGGGGCGGGGAGGAGACCCAGTACTTC. This codes for CSADLAGGGEETQYF.

The chain uses TRBV5-1 and TRBJ2-2; 8 nucleotides match TRBD1. Losses at the gene ends were 0 bases for V and 7 bases for J; bases not matched to a gene: 2. Looked up from germline, CDR1 is SGHRS and CDR2 is YFSETQ. The CDR3 covers 14 residues. The DNA for the CDR3 is TGCGCCAGCAGCTTGGCACAGGGGGTCGGGGAGCTGTTTTTT. Translating gives CASSLAQGVGELFF.

This clonotype was found many times. V gene TRBV27 combines with J gene TRBJ2-7; 7 nucleotides match TRBD1. V shed 6 bases and J 1 base; nucleotides not matched to a gene: 9. The germline gives CDR1 MNHEY, CDR2 SMNVEV (reference sequence). CDR3 size: 15 residues. CDR3 in DNA: TGTGCCAGCAGCCCTGACAGGGCCCTTTCCTACGAGCAGTACTTC. Residues: CASSPDRALSYEQYF.

This clonotype was recorded a few times. V gene TRBV20-1 combines with J gene TRBJ2-1, with D maybe TRBD1 (6 bases). The CDR3 has 19 residues. Germline V gene data show CDR1 as DFQATT and CDR2 as SNEGSKA (reference sequence). The V gene lost 0 bases and the J gene lost 0 bases, with 21 bases spanning the gap. The DNA of the CDR3 is TGCAGTGCTAGAGATATTGAGGGGGTCCTTACTATCTCCTACAATGAGCAGTTCTTC. Translated: CSARDIEGVLTISYNEQFF.

This clonotype turned up a few times. The chain joins TRBV20-1 to TRBJ1-1, with a possible D match to TRBD1 (5 bases). Trimming took off 7 bases at V and 4 bases at J, with 13 bases between the two ends. CDR3 length: 12 amino acids. The germline CDR1 and CDR2 sequences are DFQATT and SNEGSKA (reference sequence). This CDR3 reads CSVPRGFTEAFF. CDR3 in DNA: TGCAGTGTCCCTCGGGGGTTCACTGAAGCTTTCTTT.

The chain joins TRBV4-1 to TRBJ2-7; 7 bases match TRBD1. J was trimmed by 1 base and V by 0 bases; bases with no gene match: 3. CDR1 MGHRA and CDR2 YSYEKL come from the germline V gene. The CDR3 runs to 15 residues. This CDR3 reads CASSQEHRGSYEQYF. The CDR3, as DNA: TGCGCCAGCAGCCAAGAGCACAGGGGATCCTACGAGCAGTACTTC.

The rearrangement links TRBV5-1 to TRBJ2-5, with 11 nucleotides matching TRBD1. The length of the CDR3 is 18 residues. Germline V gives CDR1 SGHRS, CDR2 YFSETQ. Trimming removed 4 bases from V and 0 bases from J; junction bases left unmatched: 11. The CDR3 DNA reads as TGCGCCAGCAGCCTAGGACAGGGGGCCCATCAGTACCAAGAGACCCAGTACTTC. This encodes CASSLGQGAHQYQETQYF.

This chain's CDR3 is CAISALWASGASSYNEQFF. Written as DNA, the CDR3 is TGTGCCATCAGCGCCTTGTGGGCTAGCGGGGCAAGCTCCTACAATGAGCAGTTCTTC. This chain uses TRBV10-3 with TRBJ2-1, with 9 nucleotides matching TRBD2. Germline trimming cut 6 bases from V and 0 bases from J; bases unmatched to any gene: 15. CDR1 ENHRY and CDR2 SYGVKD come from the germline V gene. CDR3 length equals 19 residues.

A remark on this clonotype: A read error may account for a junction end that differs from germline. V and J are TRBV4-2 and TRBJ1-1; no clear D. Germline CDR1 LGHNA, CDR2 YNFKEQ. The CDR3 consists of 13 residues. CDR3 protein: CPSSHAGGTEAFF. CDR3 DNA sequence: TGTCCCAGCAGCCACGCAGGAGGCACTGAAGCTTTCTTT.